The clone carrying this TCR beta chain was counted ten times or more. A library of TCRbeta sequences, prepared with unique molecular identifiers, was generated. Using its own MiXCR run on the PCR reads, TCRdb lists one record per CDR3 protein. The sample includes about 360,000 distinct CDR3 sequences, 13% of them seen just once. The data were obtained in a study of T-cell reconstitution after alpha-beta-depleted transplantation in children. This CDR3 is built from 16 residues. Germline lookup yields CDR1 DFQATT and CDR2 SNEGSKA (reference sequence). Between the trimmed V and J ends, which lost 3 bases and 2 bases, there was a span of 18 bases.

The origin of this receptor is a human donor who donated a stem cell graft to a child with Fanconi anemia. The specimen was PBMCs, collected from the stem cell graft. V usage is TRBV20-1 and J usage is TRBJ2-3; D may be TRBD1 or TRBD2 (5 bases each). The CDR3 bases are TGCAGTGCTAGCTCCTATTGGGACCTAAACACAGATACGCAGTATTTT. As protein: CSASSYWDLNTDTQYF.